The 23 T cell receptor beta chains reported below all come from one sample, sequenced in a study of CD8+ T cells in alopecia areata. Treatment meaning: oral pan-JAK inhibitor, 5-10 mg twice daily. RNA extraction and reverse transcription yielded cDNA as sequencing template. Sequenced by immunoSEQ multiplex PCR; TCRdb stores in-frame clones only, minus some. In the table there are 130,000 or so clones, approximately 57% of which are singletons. The sequencing here drew on CD4+ T cells sorted from blood, taken at week 4, from a patient treated with tofacitinib. The receptor source for this set is a human donor with alopecia areata.

The chain employs TRBV14 and TRBJ1-1, with a possible D match to TRBD1 (5 bases). Germline CDR1 reads SGHDN; CDR2 reads FVKESK. The CDR3 length is 13 residues. The V end was cut by 5 bases, the J end by 1 base, with 8 bases between. The CDR3 reads CASSSQGNTEAFF. The CDR3, as DNA: TGTGCCAGCAGCTCCCAGGGGAACACTGAAGCTTTCTTT.

This rearrangement joins TRBV18 to TRBJ1-6; possible D gene TRBD1, 6 bases. This CDR3 spans 14 amino acids. Trimming shortened V by 3 bases and J by 5 bases, and 8 bases separated the two germline ends. Germline values: CDR1 KGHSH, CDR2 LQKENI. The CDR3 DNA is TGTGCCAGCTCACCGGACAGCGATAATTCACCCCTCCACTTT. Its translation: CASSPDSDNSPLHF. The variable domain in full, completed from reference TRBV18 and TRBJ1-6, reads NAGVMQNPRHLVRRRGQEARLRCSPMKGHSHVYWYRQLPEEGLKFMVYLQKENIIDESGMPKERFSAEFPKEGPSILRIQQVVRGDSAAYFCASSPDSDNSPLHFGNGTRLTVT.

The chain has TRBV13 and TRBJ2-7, with 8 bases fitting TRBD1. The CDR3 sequence is 14 residues long. The V gene end was trimmed by 9 bases and the J gene end by 3 bases; junction bases not matched to a gene: 10. CDR1 PRHDT and CDR2 FYEKMQ come from the germline V gene (reference sequence). Here the CDR3 reads CASNRPGQDYEQYF. For the CDR3, the DNA is TGTGCCAGTAATCGGCCGGGACAGGACTACGAGCAGTACTTC.

The chain has TRBV29-1 and TRBJ1-1; D gene uncertain. The CDR3 covers 15 residues. The germline CDR1 and CDR2 sequences are SQVTM and ANQGSEA. V was pared by 4 bases and J by 2 bases, with 17 bases between. CDR3 in DNA: TGCAGCGTTGCAATCCACGGGGTGGACAACACTGAAGCTTTCTTT. Translated, it gives CSVAIHGVDNTEAFF.

The chain is built from TRBV29-1 and TRBJ1-4, with 9 bases that match TRBD1. The CDR3 is 17 amino acids. Germline V gives CDR1 SQVTM, CDR2 ANQGSEA. After removal of 4 bases from V and 3 bases from J, the junction contained 12 bases not matched to a gene. CDR3 nucleotide sequence: TGCAGCGTTGGTACCGGGACAGGGATTCGTGCTAATGAAAAACTGTTTTTT. Translated: CSVGTGTGIRANEKLFF.

The chain is built from TRBV30 and TRBJ1-5; D remains unclear. The CDR3 contains 13 residues. Germline V gene lookup returns CDR1 GTSNPN and CDR2 SVGIG (reference sequence). Trimming stripped 0 bases from V and 11 bases from J, with 14 bases between. CDR3 sequence (DNA): TGTGCCTGGAGTGTAAGTCCGGTGAGGTCCCAGCATTTT. Its translation is CAWSVSPVRSQHF.

The chain recombines TRBV28 with TRBJ2-7, with unresolved D. V lost 7 bases to trimming and J lost 5 bases, with 12 bases between them. This CDR3 contains 12 residues. In germline, CDR1 is MDHEN, CDR2 SYDVKM. CDR3 in amino acids: CASNGARNEQYF. In DNA form, the CDR3 reads TGTGCCAGCAACGGAGCCAGGAACGAGCAGTACTTC.

The chain has TRBV6-5 and TRBJ2-7, with D possibly called TRBD1 or TRBD2 (5 bases each). This CDR3 has 14 amino acids. V was shortened by 2 bases and J by 3 bases, with 11 bases between the two germline ends. Germline V CDR1 and CDR2: MNHEY, SVGAGI. CDR3 nucleotide sequence: TGTGCCAGCAGTTACACCGGGACGGACTACGAGCAGTACTTC. Its translation is CASSYTGTDYEQYF.

This clone was seen only a few times. The genes are TRBV12-5 and TRBJ2-1, with D uncertain. The germline gives CDR1 LGHNT, CDR2 FRNRAP. Deletions cut 5 bases from V and 6 bases from J, with 11 bases between. The CDR3 contains 13 residues. In DNA, the CDR3 is TGTGCTAGTGGTCTCTCGCCCTCCAATGAGCAGTTCTTC. Its protein product is CASGLSPSNEQFF.

The chain couples TRBV7-2 to TRBJ2-4, with D perhaps matching TRBD1 (6 bases). Germline CDR1 is SGHTA and CDR2 is FQGNSA. There are 16 residues in the CDR3. Trimming took off 3 bases at V and 4 bases at J, with 16 bases between the two ends. The CDR3: CASSFFGRGPKNIQYF. The CDR3 nucleotides read TGTGCCAGCAGCTTCTTCGGCAGGGGCCCAAAAAACATTCAGTACTTC.

The genes are TRBV6-5 and TRBJ2-6, with D tentatively TRBD2 (5 bases). Germline CDR1 MNHEY, CDR2 SVGAGI. Between the trimmed V and J ends, which lost 2 bases and 1 base, there was a span of 9 bases. The CDR3 is made up of 16 amino acids. The CDR3 is CASSYARGSGANVLTF. The CDR3 region has the DNA TGTGCCAGCAGTTACGCGAGAGGGTCTGGGGCCAACGTCCTGACTTTC.

The V call is TRBV11-2, the J call TRBJ2-5; no clear D. Trimming took 0 bases from V and 6 from J, leaving 5 bases between them. The CDR3 has 12 residues. Looked up from germline, CDR1 is SGHAT and CDR2 is FQNNGV. CDR3 amino acids: CASSLDVQTQYF. For the CDR3, the DNA is TGTGCCAGCAGCTTAGATGTACAGACCCAGTACTTC.

The V and J genes are TRBV7-8 and TRBJ2-7, with 12 bases matching TRBD2. Unmatched junction bases numbered 0, after V lost 3 bases and J lost 0 bases. CDR1 is SGHVS and CDR2 is FQNEAQ in the germline V gene. This CDR3 spans 15 amino acids. The CDR3 spells CASSLGLAGSYEQYF. In nucleotides, the CDR3 is TGTGCCAGCAGCTTGGGACTAGCGGGCTCCTACGAGCAGTACTTC.

The chain couples TRBV7-9 to TRBJ1-4; D gene ambiguous. CDR1 is SEHNR and CDR2 is FQNEAQ in the germline V gene (reference sequence). V was pared by 5 bases and J by 8 bases, with 15 bases between. The CDR3 consists of 14 residues. The CDR3 DNA sequence: TGTGCCAGCAGCCACGGGGAGTCGGGGGAAAAACTGTTTTTT. It yields the protein CASSHGESGEKLFF. The entire variable domain, with the rest obtained from reference TRBV7-9 and TRBJ1-4, is as follows: DTGVSQNPRHKITKRGQNVTFRCDPISEHNRLYWYRQTLGQGPEFLTYFQNEAQLEKSRLLSDRFSAERPKGSFSTLEIQRTEQGDSAMYLCASSHGESGEKLFFGSGTQLSVL.

This clone was counted only a few times. This rearrangement joins TRBV29-1 to TRBJ2-5, with 7 bases lining up with TRBD1. The J segment lost 4 bases and the V segment lost 6 bases, leaving 11 bases of the junction unmatched. Per germline, CDR1 SQVTM and CDR2 ANQGSEA. The CDR3 consists of 14 residues. The CDR3 DNA sequence: TGCAGCGTATCGACAGGGAAGGTCTTAGAGACCCAGTACTTC. This translates into CSVSTGKVLETQYF.

This chain links TRBV18 with TRBJ1-6; D unresolved. Per germline, CDR1 KGHSH and CDR2 LQKENI. The CDR3 loop spans 14 amino acids. Trimming pared 3 bases from V and 7 bases from J, leaving 10 bases between. The CDR3 here is CASSPEGLNSPLHF. In DNA form, the CDR3 reads TGTGCCAGCTCACCGGAGGGATTAAATTCACCCCTCCACTTT.

This chain connects TRBV9 to TRBJ1-2; D may be TRBD1 (5 bases). V dropped 4 bases and J dropped 5 bases, with 15 bases sitting between them. In germline, CDR1 is SGDLS, CDR2 YYNGEE. This CDR3 region has 14 residues. The CDR3 loop is CASSWGRRTYGYTF. In DNA form, the CDR3 reads TGTGCCAGCAGCTGGGGTAGGAGGACATATGGCTACACCTTC.

The chain recombines TRBV2 with TRBJ2-1; D uncertain. Trimming took 4 bases from V and 7 from J, leaving 5 bases between them. The CDR3 loop spans 11 amino acids. Germline assignment: CDR1 SNHLY and CDR2 FYNNEI. CDR3 nucleotides: TGTGCCAGCAGTGTACTAAATGAGCAGTTCTTC. Its translation is CASSVLNEQFF.

This clone occurred a few times. V and J are TRBV14 and TRBJ2-7, with D maybe TRBD1 (6 bases). The CDR3 is 13 residues long. Germline V gives CDR1 SGHDN, CDR2 FVKESK. V lost 3 bases and J lost 2, with 8 bases in between. The CDR3 DNA follows: TGTGCCAGCAGCCAGGACAGTCCCTACGAGCAGTACTTC. The encoded protein is CASSQDSPYEQYF. Filled out from reference TRBV14 and TRBJ2-7, the complete variable domain reads EAGVTQFPSHSVIEKGQTVTLRCDPISGHDNLYWYRRVMGKEIKFLLHFVKESKQDESGMPNNRFLAERTGGTYSTLKVQPAELEDSGVYFCASSQDSPYEQYFGPGTRLTVT.

The chain is built from TRBV6-5 and TRBJ1-5; no reliable D call. CDR1 is MNHEY, CDR2 SVGAGI, per germline. Trimming took 2 bases from V and 4 from J, leaving 6 bases between them. The CDR3 has 13 amino acids. CDR3 nucleotides: TGTGCCAGCAGTTACACGGAGAATCAGCCCCAGCATTTT. This translates into CASSYTENQPQHF.

In its sample, this clone was seen a few times. V usage is TRBV5-1 and J usage is TRBJ1-1; D not resolved. Between the trimmed V and J ends, which lost 4 bases and 0 bases, there was a span of 13 bases. The CDR3 spans 15 residues. Germline V lookup: CDR1 SGHRS, CDR2 YFSETQ. The chain's CDR3 is CASSPLGRMNTEAFF. In DNA, the CDR3 is TGCGCCAGCAGCCCGCTAGGAAGGATGAACACTGAAGCTTTCTTT.

J is TRBJ2-7 and V is TRBV28, with no clear D. This CDR3 comprises 12 residues. Germline CDR1 reads MDHEN; CDR2 reads SYDVKM. The V and J ends lost 1 base and 9 bases respectively, with 10 bases between them. The CDR3 DNA reads as TGTGCCAGCAGTTTATCGGATATCGGGCAGTACTTC. It encodes CASSLSDIGQYF.

Worth noting for this clone: A far larger clone differs by one base, so this is likely a read error. The chain combines TRBV30 with TRBJ1-2, with 9 nucleotides matching TRBD1. J lost 4 bases, V lost 1 base, and 13 bases had no gene match. This CDR3 region has 17 residues. CDR1 GTSNPN and CDR2 SVGIG come from the germline V gene (reference sequence). The CDR3, as DNA: TGTGCCTGGAGTGGAGGGTCCGCACAGGGGGCGTGCTATGGCTACACCTTC. Protein product: CAWSGGSAQGACYGYTF.